A selection of T cell receptor beta chains follows, all from one sample in a study of shared clonotypes between healthy human individuals. Profiling relied on immunoSEQ multiplex PCR, and the TCRdb table lists in-frame clones only, not all of them. The sample holds approximately 600,000 clones; 95% are singletons and the top ten take around 0.12%. The sample consisted of naive CD8+ T cells sorted from blood. The receptor source for this set is a woman aged 30 to 39 in good health. CDR3s include the opening cysteine and the closing phenylalanine or tryptophan. A D gene is named only where the DNA matches it firmly. Clone size, where shown, is once, few, many, or a class for clones that have expanded.

size: .
J: TRBJ1-5
V: TRBV5-1
D: .
CDR3: CASSSPEYRDGNQPQHF
DNA: TGCGCCAGCAGCTCACCTGAGTACCGGGACGGGAATCAGCCCCAGCATTTT

size: .
J: TRBJ2-7
V: TRBV29-1
D: TRBD2
CDR3: CSVGGGGERTYEQYF
DNA: TGCAGCGTTGGCGGGGGGGGAGAAAGGACCTACGAGCAGTACTTC

size: .
J: TRBJ1-1
V: TRBV7-8
D: TRBD1
CDR3: CASSLAPGGEEAFF
DNA: TGTGCCAGCAGCTTAGCGCCAGGGGGCGAGGAAGCTTTCTTT

size: once
J: TRBJ2-1
V: TRBV2
D: TRBD2
CDR3: CARRLAGNNEQFF
DNA: TGTGCCAGGAGACTAGCGGGGAACAATGAGCAGTTCTTC

size: .
J: TRBJ2-7
V: TRBV27
D: .
CDR3: CASSFTGGTVEQYF
DNA: TGTGCCAGCAGCTTCACCGGGGGTACGGTCGAGCAGTACTTC

size: .
J: TRBJ1-1
V: TRBV27
D: TRBD1
CDR3: CASSFYSRGQAYAFF
DNA: TGTGCCAGCAGTTTTTACTCCCGGGGACAGGCCTATGCTTTCTTT

size: .
J: TRBJ2-7
V: TRBV28
D: TRBD2
CDR3: CASSPGTSGRLLSYEQYF
DNA: TGTGCCAGCAGTCCGGGGACTAGCGGGAGGCTCCTCTCCTACGAGCAGTACTTC

size: .
J: TRBJ2-3
V: TRBV7-8
D: .
CDR3: CASSLTRAALDTQYF
DNA: TGTGCCAGCAGCTTAACACGGGCGGCCTTGGATACGCAGTATTTT

size: .
J: TRBJ2-1
V: TRBV15
D: TRBD1
CDR3: CATSSRQGAGLDGEQFF
DNA: TGTGCCACCAGCAGTCGACAGGGGGCGGGTTTGGACGGTGAGCAGTTCTTC

size: .
J: TRBJ1-3
V: TRBV5-1
D: .
CDR3: CASSLDGGIPGTIYF
DNA: TGCGCCAGCAGCTTGGACGGCGGTATCCCCGGCACCATATATTTT

size: .
J: TRBJ2-7
V: TRBV29-1
D: .
CDR3: CSVVSRGYEQYF
DNA: TGCAGCGTTGTTTCGAGGGGTTACGAGCAGTACTTC

size: .
J: TRBJ2-7
V: TRBV15
D: .
CDR3: CATSPTRSNPYEQYF
DNA: TGTGCCACCAGCCCGACTCGATCGAACCCCTACGAGCAGTACTTC

size: .
J: TRBJ2-7
V: TRBV25-1
D: TRBD2
CDR3: CASSDLPLAGVGYEQYF
DNA: TGTGCCAGCAGTGACCTCCCTCTAGCGGGGGTTGGCTACGAGCAGTACTTC

size: .
J: TRBJ2-3
V: TRBV7-8
D: TRBD2
CDR3: CASSYHQLAGGIDTQYF
DNA: TGTGCCAGCAGTTATCACCAACTAGCGGGAGGTATAGATACGCAGTATTTT

size: .
J: TRBJ2-7
V: TRBV9
D: TRBD2
CDR3: CASSVGSGTTYEQYF
DNA: TGTGCCAGCAGCGTAGGTAGCGGGACCACCTACGAGCAGTACTTC

size: .
J: TRBJ1-1
V: TRBV10-1
D: .
CDR3: CASSDPTGPEAFF
DNA: TGCGCCAGCAGTGACCCAACAGGGCCTGAAGCTTTCTTT

size: .
J: TRBJ2-1
V: TRBV7-9
D: .
CDR3: CASSFVPNEQFF
DNA: TGTGCCAGCAGCTTTGTTCCGAATGAGCAGTTCTTC

size: once
J: TRBJ2-1
V: TRBV28
D: .
CDR3: CASSLFGGTSQFEQFF
DNA: TGTGCCAGCAGTTTATTTGGGGGCACTTCACAATTCGAGCAGTTCTTC

size: .
J: TRBJ2-7
V: TRBV4-1
D: .
CDR3: CASSQDGAGREQYF
DNA: TGCGCCAGCAGCCAAGACGGGGCGGGACGCGAGCAGTACTTC

size: .
J: TRBJ2-7
V: TRBV27
D: .
CDR3: CASSQTGTSSSYEQYF
DNA: TGTGCCAGCAGTCAGACAGGGACTTCTAGCTCCTACGAGCAGTACTTC

size: .
J: TRBJ2-7
V: TRBV5-6
D: TRBD1
CDR3: CASSYIDRVYEQYF
DNA: TGTGCCAGCAGTTATATAGACAGGGTCTACGAGCAGTACTTC

size: .
J: TRBJ2-7
V: TRBV29-1
D: TRBD2
CDR3: CSVESQREGAYEQYF
DNA: TGCAGCGTTGAAAGCCAGCGGGAGGGCGCCTACGAGCAGTACTTC

size: once
J: TRBJ1-2
V: TRBV13
D: .
CDR3: CASSSQARDWDYGYTF
DNA: TGTGCCAGCAGCTCACAAGCCCGGGACTGGGACTATGGCTACACCTTC

size: .
J: TRBJ2-3
V: TRBV27
D: .
CDR3: CASSFVGKGDTQYF
DNA: TGTGCCAGCAGTTTTGTCGGGAAGGGAGATACGCAGTATTTT

size: .
J: TRBJ2-1
V: TRBV15
D: .
CDR3: CATSSVHYSYNEQFF
DNA: TGTGCCACCAGCAGTGTCCATTACTCCTACAATGAGCAGTTCTTC

size: .
J: TRBJ1-2
V: TRBV28
D: TRBD1
CDR3: CASSLMRTGGPYGYTF
DNA: TGTGCCAGCAGTTTAATGAGGACAGGGGGCCCCTATGGCTACACCTTC

size: .
J: TRBJ2-7
V: TRBV27
D: TRBD1
CDR3: CASGTGRSYEQYF
DNA: TGTGCCAGCGGGACAGGGCGATCCTACGAGCAGTACTTC

size: .
J: TRBJ2-1
V: TRBV27
D: TRBD2
CDR3: CASSGGSSYNEQFF
DNA: TGTGCCAGCAGCGGCGGGAGCTCCTACAATGAGCAGTTCTTC

size: .
J: TRBJ2-3
V: TRBV7-6
D: TRBD2
CDR3: CASSLETGGNTQYF
DNA: TGTGCCAGCAGCTTAGAGACCGGGGGGAATACGCAGTATTTT

size: .
J: TRBJ2-7
V: TRBV4-1
D: .
CDR3: CASSQDRGTLSYEQYF
DNA: TGCGCCAGCAGCCAAGATCGAGGGACACTATCCTACGAGCAGTACTTC

size: .
J: TRBJ2-1
V: TRBV27
D: TRBD2
CDR3: CASSSRTSGNEQFF
DNA: TGTGCCAGCAGTTCTCGGACTAGCGGCAATGAGCAGTTCTTC

size: .
J: TRBJ1-2
V: TRBV27
D: .
CDR3: CASGLRDGAYGYTF
DNA: TGTGCCAGCGGCTTACGGGACGGCGCGTACGGCTACACCTTC

size: .
J: TRBJ1-5
V: TRBV6-1
D: .
CDR3: CASSAITGTGWDSNQPQHF
DNA: TGTGCCAGCAGTGCTATTACTGGTACAGGCTGGGATAGCAATCAGCCCCAGCATTTT

size: .
J: TRBJ2-7
V: TRBV9
D: TRBD2
CDR3: CASSGTSGTSWEQYF
DNA: TGTGCCAGCAGCGGTACTAGCGGCACATCCTGGGAGCAGTACTTC

size: .
J: TRBJ1-5
V: TRBV6-1
D: .
CDR3: CASKDFANQPQHF
DNA: TGTGCCAGCAAGGACTTTGCCAATCAGCCCCAGCATTTT

size: .
J: TRBJ2-7
V: TRBV13
D: .
CDR3: CASSPYRSSYEQYF
DNA: TGTGCCAGCAGCCCGTACAGGAGCTCCTACGAGCAGTACTTC